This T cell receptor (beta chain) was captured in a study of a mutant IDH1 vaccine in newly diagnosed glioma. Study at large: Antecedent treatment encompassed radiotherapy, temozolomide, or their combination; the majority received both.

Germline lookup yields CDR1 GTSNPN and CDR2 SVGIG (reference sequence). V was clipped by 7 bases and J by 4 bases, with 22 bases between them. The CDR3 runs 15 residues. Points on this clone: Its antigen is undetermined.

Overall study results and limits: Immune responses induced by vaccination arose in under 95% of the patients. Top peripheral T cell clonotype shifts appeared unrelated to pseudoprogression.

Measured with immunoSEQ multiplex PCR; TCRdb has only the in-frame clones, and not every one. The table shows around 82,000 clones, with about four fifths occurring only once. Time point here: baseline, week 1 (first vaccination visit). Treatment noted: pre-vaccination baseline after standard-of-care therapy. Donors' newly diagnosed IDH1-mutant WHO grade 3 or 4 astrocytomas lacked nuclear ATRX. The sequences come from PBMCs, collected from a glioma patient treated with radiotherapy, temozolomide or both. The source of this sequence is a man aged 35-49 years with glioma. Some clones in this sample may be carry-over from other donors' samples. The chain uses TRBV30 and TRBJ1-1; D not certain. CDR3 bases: TGTGCCTCTGACCAACTCCCCCCACGGGTCACTGAAGCTTTCTTT. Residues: CASDQLPPRVTEAFF.